This T cell receptor beta chain was recovered during a study of blood T cell repertoires in COVID-19. The germline V gene has CDR1 SEHNR and CDR2 FQNEAQ (reference sequence). The V gene lost 3 bases and the J gene lost 0 bases, with 18 bases spanning the gap. This CDR3 is built from 18 residues. The repertoire was sequenced with immunoSEQ multiplex PCR; TCRdb's copy has only in-frame clones and lacks some. The table records 220,000 or so clones, around 86% of them present only once. The chain couples TRBV7-9 to TRBJ1-3, with D hard to call. Sequenced input: peripheral blood. This clonotype was sampled from a woman between 45 and 60 years old with COVID-19, enrolled during active disease. The CDR3 is CASSFLPLDTDSGNTIYF. The CDR3 nucleotides read TGTGCCAGCAGCTTTCTCCCCCTTGACACCGACTCTGGAAACACCATATATTTT. Based on the CDR3 plus reference TRBV7-9 and TRBJ1-3, the full variable domain is DTGVSQNPRHKITKRGQNVTFRCDPISEHNRLYWYRQTLGQGPEFLTYFQNEAQLEKSRLLSDRFSAERPKGSFSTLEIQRTEQGDSAMYLCASSFLPLDTDSGNTIYFGEGSWLTVV.